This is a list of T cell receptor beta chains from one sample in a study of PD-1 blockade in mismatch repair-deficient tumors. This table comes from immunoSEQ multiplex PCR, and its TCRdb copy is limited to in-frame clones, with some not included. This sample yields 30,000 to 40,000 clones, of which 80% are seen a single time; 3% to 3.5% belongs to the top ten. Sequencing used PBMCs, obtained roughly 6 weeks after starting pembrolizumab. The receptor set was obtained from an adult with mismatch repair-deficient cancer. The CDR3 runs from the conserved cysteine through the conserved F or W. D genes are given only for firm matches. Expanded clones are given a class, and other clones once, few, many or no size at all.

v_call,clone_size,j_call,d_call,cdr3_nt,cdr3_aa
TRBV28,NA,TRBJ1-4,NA,TGTGCCAGCAGTTTCCCGGCAACTAATGAAAAACTGTTTTTT,CASSFPATNEKLFF
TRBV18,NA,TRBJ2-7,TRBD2,TGTGCCAGCTCACCACGAGGCGCTAGCGGCACTTACGAGCAGTACTTC,CASSPRGASGTYEQYF
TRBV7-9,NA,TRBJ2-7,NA,TGTGCCAGCAGCCCCGTCTTCGAGCAGTACTTC,CASSPVFEQYF
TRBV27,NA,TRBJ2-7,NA,TGTGCCAGCAGTTTCCCAGGGGTGGGGGAGCAGTACTTC,CASSFPGVGEQYF
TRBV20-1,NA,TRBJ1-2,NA,TGCAGTGCAACGGTCCGCTATGGCTACACCTTC,CSATVRYGYTF
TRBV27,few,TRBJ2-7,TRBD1,TGTGCCAGCAGTTCCCCAGCGACAGGGGACTACGAGCAGTACTTC,CASSSPATGDYEQYF
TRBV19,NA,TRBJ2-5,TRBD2,TGTGCCAGTAGTTTAGCGGGAGGGAATATGGGGGAGACCCAGTACTTC,CASSLAGGNMGETQYF
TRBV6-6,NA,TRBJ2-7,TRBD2,TGTGCCAGCAGTTACTCGAGCGGGGAATCCGAGCAGTACTTC,CASSYSSGESEQYF
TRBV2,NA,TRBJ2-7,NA,TGTGCCAGCAGTGAAGCGAGGGGGTACGAGCAGTACTTC,CASSEARGYEQYF
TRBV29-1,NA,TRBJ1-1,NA,TGCAGCGTTGGCTGGGGGCGGGAGGAAGCTTTCTTT,CSVGWGREEAFF